This record covers a single TCR beta chain. This entry belongs to a study of blood T cells in healthy people across ages. The use of a sample-barcoded 5' primer and a J-beta primer mix characterized a second PCR of roughly 6 to 11 cycles. MiXCR was run by TCRdb on the 5' RACE reads, yielding one entry per CDR3 protein. The sample contains 950,000 to 1,200,000 distinct CDR3 sequences, around two fifths of which appear only once. At least 6.5 million PBMCs were isolated per sample. The CDR3 runs 14 residues. The V gene's germline CDR1 is SGHTA and CDR2 FQGNSA. V shed 1 base, J shed 10 bases, and the junction held 6 bases outside the gene matches.

The genes are TRBV7-2 and TRBJ1-1, with 10 bases identical to TRBD1. The specimen sequenced was blood. The sequence came from a man aged 18-30 years in good health. The CDR3 loop is CASSLGDRGGGAFF. In DNA form, the CDR3 reads TGTGCCAGCAGCTTAGGGGACAGGGGCGGTGGAGCTTTCTTT. Supplemented by reference TRBV7-2 and TRBJ1-1, the full variable domain reads GAGVSQSPSNKVTEKGKDVELRCDPISGHTALYWYRQSLGQGLEFLIYFQGNSAPDKSGLPSDRFSAERTGGSVSTLTIQRTQQEDSAVYLCASSLGDRGGGAFFGQGTRLTVV.